This entry is about one T cell receptor beta chain. Its specificity is not known. The data belong to a study of shared clonotypes between healthy human individuals. The authors loaded about 200 ng DNA, 28,000 or so T cell genomes, into sorted-subset replicate PCRs. The assay was immunoSEQ multiplex PCR, and TCRdb's table has in-frame clones only and misses some. The table lists roughly 1.5 million clones, around 98% of them singletons. Whole-study findings and limits: Rarefaction demonstrated incomplete sorted-subset sequencing despite large depth.

The V gene end was trimmed by 5 bases and the J gene end by 6 bases; junction bases not matched to a gene: 13. CDR3 length: 16 residues. Germline V CDR1 and CDR2: SGHKS, YYEKEE (reference sequence). Sequencing was carried out using naive CD4+ T cells sorted from blood. Documented subset: CD45RA+ positively selected. The clonotype was recovered from a man younger than 40 in good health. The chain carries TRBV5-5 and TRBJ2-2, with 7 bases fitting TRBD1. This CDR3 is CASSFAPQGVAGELFF. The CDR3 DNA reads TGTGCCAGCAGTTTCGCCCCCCAGGGGGTGGCCGGGGAGCTGTTTTTT.